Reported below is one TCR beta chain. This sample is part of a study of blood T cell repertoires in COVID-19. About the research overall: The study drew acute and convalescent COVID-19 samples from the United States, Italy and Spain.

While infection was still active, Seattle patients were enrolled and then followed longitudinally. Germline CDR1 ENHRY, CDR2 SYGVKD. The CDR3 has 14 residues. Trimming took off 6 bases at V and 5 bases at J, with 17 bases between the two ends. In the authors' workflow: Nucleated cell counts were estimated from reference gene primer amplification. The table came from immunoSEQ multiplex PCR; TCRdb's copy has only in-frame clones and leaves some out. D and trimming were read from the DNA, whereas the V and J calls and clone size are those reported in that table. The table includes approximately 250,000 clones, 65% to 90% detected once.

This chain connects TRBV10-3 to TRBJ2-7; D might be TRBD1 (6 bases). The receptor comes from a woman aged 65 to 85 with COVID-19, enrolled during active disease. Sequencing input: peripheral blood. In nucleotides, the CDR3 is TGTGCCATCAGCCTTACAGGGTCTGGCGACGAGCAGTACTTC. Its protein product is CAISLTGSGDEQYF.